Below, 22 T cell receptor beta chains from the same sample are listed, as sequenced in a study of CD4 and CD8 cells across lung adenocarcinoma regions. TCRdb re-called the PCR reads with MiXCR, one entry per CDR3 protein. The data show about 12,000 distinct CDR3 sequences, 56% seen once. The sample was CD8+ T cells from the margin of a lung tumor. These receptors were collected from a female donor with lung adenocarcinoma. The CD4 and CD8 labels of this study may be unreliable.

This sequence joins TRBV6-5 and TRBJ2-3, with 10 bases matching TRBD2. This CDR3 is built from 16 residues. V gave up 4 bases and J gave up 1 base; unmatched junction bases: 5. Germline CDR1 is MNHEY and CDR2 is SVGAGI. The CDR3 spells CASSFIAGGRTDTQYF. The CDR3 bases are TGTGCCAGCAGTTTCATAGCGGGAGGCCGCACAGATACGCAGTATTTT.

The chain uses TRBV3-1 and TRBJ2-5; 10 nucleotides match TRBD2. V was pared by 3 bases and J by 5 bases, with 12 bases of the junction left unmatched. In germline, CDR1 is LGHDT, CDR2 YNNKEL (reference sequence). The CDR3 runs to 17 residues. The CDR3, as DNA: TGTGCCAGCAGCCACATAAGGGTAGCGGGGGGTCAGGAGACCCAGTACTTC. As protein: CASSHIRVAGGQETQYF.

This CDR3 reads CAVRTPNSPLHF. Here the CDR3 DNA reads TGTGCCGTCAGGACACCCAATTCACCCCTCCACTTT. V is TRBV6-1 and J is TRBJ1-6, with TRBD1 as a possible D gene (5 bases). Trimming took 11 bases from V and 7 from J, leaving 12 bases between them. CDR3 length equals 12 residues. Germline V gene data show CDR1 as MNHNS and CDR2 as SASEGT.

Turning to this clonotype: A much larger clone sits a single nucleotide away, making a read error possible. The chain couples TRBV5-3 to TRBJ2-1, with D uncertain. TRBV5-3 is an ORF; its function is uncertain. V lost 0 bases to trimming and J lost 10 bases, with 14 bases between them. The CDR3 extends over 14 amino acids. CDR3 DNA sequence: TGTGCCAGAAGCTTGGGTAGGGCGGTCCACGAGCAGTTCTTC. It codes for CARSLGRAVHEQFF.

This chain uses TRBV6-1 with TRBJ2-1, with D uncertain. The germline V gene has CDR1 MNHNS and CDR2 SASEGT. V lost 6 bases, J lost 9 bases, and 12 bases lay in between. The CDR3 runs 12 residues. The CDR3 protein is CASSSLRREQFF. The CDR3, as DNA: TGTGCCAGCAGCTCCCTCAGGCGTGAGCAGTTCTTC.

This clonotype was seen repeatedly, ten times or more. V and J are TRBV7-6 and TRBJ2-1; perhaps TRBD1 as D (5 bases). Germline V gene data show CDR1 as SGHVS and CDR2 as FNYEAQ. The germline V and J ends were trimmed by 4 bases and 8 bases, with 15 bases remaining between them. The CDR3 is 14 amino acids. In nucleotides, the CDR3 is TGTGCCAGCAGCTCCAGGGTTGGGTCACATGAGCAGTTCTTC. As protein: CASSSRVGSHEQFF. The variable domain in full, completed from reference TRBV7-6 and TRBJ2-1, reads GAGVSQSPRYKVTKRGQDVALRCDPISGHVSLYWYRQALGQGPEFLTYFNYEAQQDKSGLPNDRFSAERPEGSISTLTIQRTEQRDSAMYRCASSSRVGSHEQFFGPGTRLTVL.

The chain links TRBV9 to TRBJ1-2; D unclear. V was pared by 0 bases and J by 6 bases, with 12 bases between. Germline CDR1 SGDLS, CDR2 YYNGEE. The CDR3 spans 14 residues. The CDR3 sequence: CASSVVARTDGYTF. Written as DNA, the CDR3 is TGTGCCAGCAGCGTAGTTGCCCGGACTGATGGCTACACCTTC.

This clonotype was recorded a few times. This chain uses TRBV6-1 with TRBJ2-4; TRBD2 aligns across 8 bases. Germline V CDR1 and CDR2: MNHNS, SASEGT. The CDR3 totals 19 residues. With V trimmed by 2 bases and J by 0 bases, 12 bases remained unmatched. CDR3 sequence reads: CASSEFGGRSILAKNIQYF. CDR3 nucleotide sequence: TGTGCCAGCAGTGAATTCGGCGGGAGGTCAATCTTAGCCAAAAACATTCAGTACTTC.

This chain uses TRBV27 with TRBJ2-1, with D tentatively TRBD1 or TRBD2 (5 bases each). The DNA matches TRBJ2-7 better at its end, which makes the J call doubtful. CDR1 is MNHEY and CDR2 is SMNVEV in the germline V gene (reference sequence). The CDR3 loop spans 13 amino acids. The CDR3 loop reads CASSPWAGSEQYV. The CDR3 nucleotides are TGTGCCAGCAGTCCATGGGCAGGGAGTGAGCAGTACGTC.

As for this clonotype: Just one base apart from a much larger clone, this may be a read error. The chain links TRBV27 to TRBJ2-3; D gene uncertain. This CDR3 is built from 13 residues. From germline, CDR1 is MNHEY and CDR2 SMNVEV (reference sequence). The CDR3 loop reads CASSLSSTDTRYF. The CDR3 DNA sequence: TGTGCCAGCAGTCTCTCCAGCACAGATACGCGGTATTTT.

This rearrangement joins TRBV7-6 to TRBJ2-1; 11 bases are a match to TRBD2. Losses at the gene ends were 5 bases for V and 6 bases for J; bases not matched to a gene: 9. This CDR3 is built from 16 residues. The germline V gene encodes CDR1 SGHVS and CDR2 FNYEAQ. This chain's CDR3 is CASSPNLLAGGNEQFF. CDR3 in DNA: TGTGCCAGCAGCCCCAATCTTCTAGCGGGAGGCAATGAGCAGTTCTTC.

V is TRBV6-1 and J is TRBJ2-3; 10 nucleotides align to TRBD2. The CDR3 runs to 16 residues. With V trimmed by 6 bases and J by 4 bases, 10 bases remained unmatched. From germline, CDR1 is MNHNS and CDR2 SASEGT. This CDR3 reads CASRASGGPAPDTQYF. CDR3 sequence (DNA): TGTGCCAGCAGGGCTAGCGGGGGCCCAGCCCCAGATACGCAGTATTTT.

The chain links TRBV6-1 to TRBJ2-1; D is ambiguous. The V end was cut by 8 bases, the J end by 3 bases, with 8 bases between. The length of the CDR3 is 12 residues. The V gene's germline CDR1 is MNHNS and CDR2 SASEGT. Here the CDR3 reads CASDVVYNEQFF. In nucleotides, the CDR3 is TGTGCCAGCGACGTGGTCTACAATGAGCAGTTCTTC.

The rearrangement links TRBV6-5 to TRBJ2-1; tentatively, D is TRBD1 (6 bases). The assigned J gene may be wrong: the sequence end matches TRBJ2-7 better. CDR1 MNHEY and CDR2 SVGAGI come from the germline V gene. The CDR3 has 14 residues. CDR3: CASSNRTAAYEQYF. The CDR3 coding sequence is TGTGCCAGCAGTAACCGGACAGCCGCCTACGAGCAGTACTTC.

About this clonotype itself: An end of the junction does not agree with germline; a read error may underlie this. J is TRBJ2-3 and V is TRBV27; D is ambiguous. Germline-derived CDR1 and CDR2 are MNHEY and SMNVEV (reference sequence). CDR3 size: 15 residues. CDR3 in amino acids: CASSLRARAKNTQYF. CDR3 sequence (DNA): TGTGCCAGCAGTTTACGGGCGCGAGCCAAAAATACGCAGTATTTC.

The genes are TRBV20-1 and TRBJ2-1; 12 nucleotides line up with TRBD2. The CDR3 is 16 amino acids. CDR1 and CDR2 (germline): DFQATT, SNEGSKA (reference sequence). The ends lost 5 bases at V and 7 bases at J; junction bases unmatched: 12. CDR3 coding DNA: TGCAGTGCTGGGGGGGCTAGCGGGGGGGCGGGGAATGAGCAGTTCTTC. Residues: CSAGGASGGAGNEQFF.

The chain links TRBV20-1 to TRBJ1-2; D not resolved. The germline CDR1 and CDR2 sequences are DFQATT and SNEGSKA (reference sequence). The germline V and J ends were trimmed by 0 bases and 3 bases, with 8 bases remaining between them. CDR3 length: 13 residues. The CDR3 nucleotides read TGCAGTGCTAGAGACAGCCCTGACTATGGCTACACCTTC. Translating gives CSARDSPDYGYTF.

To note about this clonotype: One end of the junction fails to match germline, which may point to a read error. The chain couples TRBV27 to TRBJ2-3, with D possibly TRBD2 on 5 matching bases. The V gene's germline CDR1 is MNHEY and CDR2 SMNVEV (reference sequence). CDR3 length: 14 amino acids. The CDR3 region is CAGSVGRVQDTQYF. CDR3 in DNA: TGTGCGGGGAGTGTGGGCCGGGTCCAAGATACCCAGTACTTT.

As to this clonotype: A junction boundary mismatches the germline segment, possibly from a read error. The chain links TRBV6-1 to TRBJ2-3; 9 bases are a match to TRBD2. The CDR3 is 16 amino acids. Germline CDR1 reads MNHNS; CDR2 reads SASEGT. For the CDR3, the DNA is TGTGCTAGCAGGGGTAGCGGGGGCCGAGACACAGATACGCAGTATTTC. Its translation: CASRGSGGRDTDTQYF.

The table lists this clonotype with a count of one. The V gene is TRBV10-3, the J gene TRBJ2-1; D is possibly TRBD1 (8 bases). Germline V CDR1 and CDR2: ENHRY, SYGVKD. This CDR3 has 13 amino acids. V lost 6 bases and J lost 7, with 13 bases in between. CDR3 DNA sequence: TGTGCCATCAGCGTACAGGGGGGGAATGAGCAGTTCTTC. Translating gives CAISVQGGNEQFF.

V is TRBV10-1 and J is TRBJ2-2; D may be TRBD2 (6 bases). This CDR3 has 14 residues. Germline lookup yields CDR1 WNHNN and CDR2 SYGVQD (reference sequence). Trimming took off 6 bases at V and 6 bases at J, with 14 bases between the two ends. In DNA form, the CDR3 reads TGCGCCAGCAGCCCGGGAGAGTATTCCGGGGAGCTGTTTTTT. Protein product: CASSPGEYSGELFF.

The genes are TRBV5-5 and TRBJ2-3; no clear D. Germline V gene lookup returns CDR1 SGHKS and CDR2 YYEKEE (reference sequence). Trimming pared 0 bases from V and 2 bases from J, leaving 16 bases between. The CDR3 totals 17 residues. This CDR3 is CASSLVGERRATDTQYF. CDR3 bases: TGTGCCAGCAGCTTGGTTGGCGAGAGACGAGCCACAGATACGCAGTATTTT.